One sample yielded the 20 T cell receptor beta chains listed below, sequenced in a study of blood T cell repertoires in COVID-19. TCRdb's copy holds only in-frame clones and misses some; the assay was immunoSEQ multiplex PCR. The sample has 200,000 to 300,000 clones, about nine tenths seen once. Sequencing was performed on peripheral blood. Source of these receptors: a man in his sixties who had recovered from COVID-19.

This clone was seen just once. The CDR3 DNA is TGTGCCAGCAGCTCCCGACAGGGAACCGAGCAGTACTTC. Its protein product is CASSSRQGTEQYF. The chain has TRBV11-2 and TRBJ2-7, with 7 bases that match TRBD1. Germline V gene data show CDR1 as SGHAT and CDR2 as FQNNGV. The CDR3 sequence is 13 residues long. V was clipped by 4 bases and J by 6 bases; unmatched bases: 6.

V gene TRBV14 combines with J gene TRBJ2-5; D remains unclear. V lost 4 bases, J lost 1 base, and 10 bases lay in between. The germline V gene has CDR1 SGHDN and CDR2 FVKESK. The CDR3 sequence is 14 residues long. The CDR3 DNA sequence: TGTGCCAGCAGCCGTCAGGTAATCCAAGAGACCCAGTACTTC. Translated, it gives CASSRQVIQETQYF.

This chain connects TRBV4-2 to TRBJ1-2; 7 bases agree with TRBD1. This CDR3 contains 16 residues. Germline V gene sequence: CDR1 LGHNA, CDR2 YNFKEQ. The V and J ends lost 1 base and 4 bases, in that order; junction bases with no gene match: 9. CDR3 in amino acids: CASSQGRTGWFYGYTF. The CDR3 DNA follows: TGTGCCAGCAGCCAAGGAAGGACAGGTTGGTTCTATGGCTACACCTTC.

The J gene is TRBJ1-2, the V gene TRBV13; weak D call: TRBD1 (5 bases). The CDR3 is made up of 14 amino acids. Between the trimmed V and J ends, which lost 5 bases and 7 bases, there was a span of 17 bases. Germline V gene data show CDR1 as PRHDT and CDR2 as FYEKMQ (reference sequence). The CDR3 DNA sequence: TGTGCCAGCAGCCCAACCCAGGGAGGCAGTGGCTACACCTTC. Its protein is CASSPTQGGSGYTF.

The CDR3 spells CASSPGQGNYGYTF. CDR3 in DNA: TGCGCCAGCAGCCCGGGACAGGGGAACTATGGCTACACCTTC. This rearrangement joins TRBV10-2 to TRBJ1-2; 10 bases are shared with TRBD1. CDR1 WSHSY and CDR2 SAAADI come from the germline V gene. The CDR3 totals 14 residues. V shed 6 bases, J shed 2 bases, and the junction held 3 bases outside the gene matches.

This chain joins TRBV24-1 and TRBJ1-5, with 8 positions matching TRBD1. This CDR3 is built from 14 residues. The germline gives CDR1 KGHDR, CDR2 SFDVKD. V lost 4 bases, J lost 7 bases, and 5 bases stayed unmatched. The CDR3 spells CATSESGGWQPQHF. The CDR3 bases are TGTGCCACCAGTGAATCAGGGGGCTGGCAGCCCCAGCATTTT.

The chain combines TRBV6-5 with TRBJ2-3; 9 positions agree with TRBD1. The CDR3 is made up of 15 amino acids. The V gene end was trimmed by 8 bases and the J gene end by 3 bases; junction bases not matched to a gene: 9. Per the germline V gene, CDR1 is MNHEY and CDR2 is SVGAGI. CDR3 region: CASGDPGQGTDTQYF. DNA of the CDR3: TGTGCCAGCGGGGATCCGGGACAGGGAACAGATACGCAGTATTTT.

The J gene is TRBJ2-2, the V gene TRBV2; 12 nucleotides match TRBD1. The CDR3 covers 18 residues. V shed 0 bases, J shed 3 bases, and the junction held 5 bases outside the gene matches. Germline lookup yields CDR1 SNHLY and CDR2 FYNNEI. In DNA form, the CDR3 reads TGTGCCAGCAGTGAAGCACCCGGGACAGGGGGCTACACCGGGGAGCTGTTTTTT. Protein: CASSEAPGTGGYTGELFF.

This clone was recorded a few times. The chain carries TRBV5-1 and TRBJ2-1, with 10 positions matching TRBD1. J gave up 9 bases and V 0 bases, and 9 bases lay outside the gene matches. CDR1 and CDR2 from the germline V gene are SGHRS and YFSETQ. The CDR3 is 16 residues long. The CDR3: CASSLGAGQGHGEQFF. CDR3 DNA sequence: TGCGCCAGCAGCTTGGGGGCGGGACAGGGGCACGGTGAGCAGTTCTTC.

The V and J genes are TRBV5-6 and TRBJ1-6; 9 bases are shared with TRBD1. V was pared by 3 bases and J by 14 bases, with 9 bases of the junction left unmatched. The length of the CDR3 is 14 residues. Per the germline V gene, CDR1 is SGHDT and CDR2 is YYEEEE. The CDR3 here is CASSSPGQGYTLHF. As DNA, the CDR3 is TGTGCCAGCAGCTCCCCGGGACAGGGTTATACCCTCCACTTT.

The V gene is TRBV6-5, the J gene TRBJ2-7; 8 bases align to TRBD1. The germline CDR1 and CDR2 sequences are MNHEY and SVGAGI. The CDR3 runs to 14 residues. V was clipped by 0 bases and J by 5 bases; unmatched bases: 3. CDR3 bases: TGTGCCAGCAGTTACTCCGGACAGGGAGACGAGCAGTACTTC. Translating gives CASSYSGQGDEQYF.

The chain uses TRBV5-1 and TRBJ2-3; 14 positions agree with TRBD2. CDR1 and CDR2 from the germline V gene are SGHRS and YFSETQ. The CDR3 loop spans 18 amino acids. Trimming took 6 bases from V and 1 from J; bases not matched to a gene: 10. CDR3 DNA: TGCGCCAGCACCCCCCCGACTAGCGGGGGGGCCGGCACAGATACGCAGTATTTT. Residues: CASTPPTSGGAGTDTQYF.

The gene calls are TRBV19 and TRBJ1-2; a possible D gene is TRBD1 (5 bases). Trimming removed 3 bases at V and 4 bases at J, with 12 bases between. The CDR3 is made up of 14 amino acids. The germline V gene has CDR1 LNHDA and CDR2 SQIVND (reference sequence). The DNA for the CDR3 is TGTGCCAGTAGTATCGGGGGACGGACCTATGGCTACACCTTC. As protein: CASSIGGRTYGYTF. Supplemented by reference TRBV19 and TRBJ1-2, the full variable domain reads DGGITQSPKYLFRKEGQNVTLSCEQNLNHDAMYWYRQDPGQGLRLIYYSQIVNDFQKGDIAEGYSVSREKKESFPLTVTSAQKNPTAFYLCASSIGGRTYGYTFGSGTRLTVV.

V usage is TRBV2 and J usage is TRBJ1-5; D perhaps matches TRBD1 (6 bases). CDR3 length: 14 amino acids. The germline V gene encodes CDR1 SNHLY and CDR2 FYNNEI. The V and J ends lost 4 bases and 2 bases respectively, with 9 bases between them. CDR3 nucleotide sequence: TGTGCCAGCAGTGGGGACAACGGCAATCAGCCCCAGCATTTT. It is translated as CASSGDNGNQPQHF.

The chain is built from TRBV11-2 and TRBJ1-2; D is perhaps TRBD1 (6 bases). The germline CDR1 and CDR2 sequences are SGHAT and FQNNGV. This CDR3 contains 13 residues. Deletions cut 5 bases from V and 3 bases from J, with 10 bases between. CDR3 region: CASSAGAYYGYTF. DNA of the CDR3: TGTGCCAGCAGCGCAGGGGCTTACTATGGCTACACCTTC.

This chain joins TRBV4-1 and TRBJ1-2; TRBD1 is a possible D gene (5 bases). V dropped 3 bases and J dropped 1 base, with 12 bases sitting between them. Germline CDR1 and CDR2: MGHRA and YSYEKL. This CDR3 region has 15 residues. The CDR3 here is CASSQETASNYGYTF. The CDR3 DNA sequence: TGCGCCAGCAGCCAGGAGACAGCTAGTAACTATGGCTACACCTTC.

The V call is TRBV19, the J call TRBJ1-2, with D tentatively TRBD1 (5 bases). In germline, CDR1 is LNHDA, CDR2 SQIVND (reference sequence). Trimming left V 3 bases short and J 4 bases short, with 12 bases between. The CDR3 loop spans 14 amino acids. CDR3 region: CASSIDSLSYGYTF. As DNA, the CDR3 is TGTGCCAGTAGTATTGACAGCCTCTCCTATGGCTACACCTTC.

The rearrangement uses TRBV5-4 and TRBJ2-2; no definite D call. With 3 bases removed from V and 1 base from J, the gap between germline ends came to 13 bases. Germline lookup yields CDR1 SGHNT and CDR2 YYREEE (reference sequence). The CDR3 length is 16 residues. This CDR3 is CASSSPTIENTGELFF. Here the CDR3 DNA reads TGTGCCAGCAGCTCGCCGACAATCGAGAACACCGGGGAGCTGTTTTTT.

The rearrangement links TRBV5-1 to TRBJ2-5, with 8 bases identical to TRBD1. Germline CDR1 reads SGHRS; CDR2 reads YFSETQ. Trimming removed 0 bases from V and 6 bases from J; junction bases left unmatched: 4. The CDR3 contains 14 residues. In DNA form, the CDR3 reads TGCGCCAGCAGCTTGGTTCAGGGGGCGCAGACCCAGTACTTC. Residues: CASSLVQGAQTQYF.

J is TRBJ2-5 and V is TRBV5-1; D possibly corresponds to TRBD1 (6 bases). CDR3 length: 15 residues. Deletions cut 3 bases from V and 5 bases from J, with 17 bases between. Germline CDR1 and CDR2: SGHRS and YFSETQ. The CDR3 protein is CASSSLRGSGETQYF. The CDR3 nucleotides are TGCGCCAGCAGCTCACTTAGGGGGTCCGGGGAGACCCAGTACTTC.